This entry concerns a single T cell receptor beta chain. The CDR3 length is 13 residues. In germline, CDR1 is MNHEY, CDR2 SVGAGI. J gave up 12 bases and V 4 bases, and 8 bases lay outside the gene matches. This record comes from a study of intratumoral heterogeneity in liver cancer. Early-stage hepatocellular carcinoma patients were treatment-naïve prior to resection. Generated by immunoSEQ multiplex PCR, the TCRdb table keeps only in-frame clones and is missing some. The sample holds tens of thousands of clones, around 78% seen once. The sequencing here drew on tumor-adjacent normal tissue, taken before any cancer treatment. This clonotype was obtained from a woman in her seventies with hepatocellular carcinoma. The chain uses TRBV6-5 and TRBJ1-4, with TRBD1 identical over 7 bases. CDR3 loop: CASSSRTGGELFF. CDR3 DNA: TGTGCCAGCAGTTCCCGGACAGGTGGAGAACTGTTTTTT.